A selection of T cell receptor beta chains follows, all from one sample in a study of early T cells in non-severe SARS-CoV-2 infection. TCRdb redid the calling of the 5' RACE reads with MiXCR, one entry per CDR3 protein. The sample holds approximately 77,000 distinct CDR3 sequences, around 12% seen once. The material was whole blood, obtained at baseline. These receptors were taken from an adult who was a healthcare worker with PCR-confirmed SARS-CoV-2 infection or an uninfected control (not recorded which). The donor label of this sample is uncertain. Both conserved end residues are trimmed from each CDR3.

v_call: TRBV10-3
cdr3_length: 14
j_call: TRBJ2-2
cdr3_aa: AISEPGRSNTGELF

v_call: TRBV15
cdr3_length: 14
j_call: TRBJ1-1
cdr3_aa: ATSRDLGALNTEAF

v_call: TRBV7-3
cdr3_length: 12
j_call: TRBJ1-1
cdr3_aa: ASSLQGTNTEAF

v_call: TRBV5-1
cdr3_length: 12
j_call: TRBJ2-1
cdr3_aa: ASSFKSPVNEQF

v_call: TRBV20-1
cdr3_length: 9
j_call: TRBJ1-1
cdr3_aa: RARGYTEAF

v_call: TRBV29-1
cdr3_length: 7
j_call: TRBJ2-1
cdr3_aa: SVSGEQF

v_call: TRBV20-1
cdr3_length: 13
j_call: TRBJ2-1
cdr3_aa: SARQDPSSYNEQF

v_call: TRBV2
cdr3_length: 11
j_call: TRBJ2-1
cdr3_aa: ASSDGDYNEQF

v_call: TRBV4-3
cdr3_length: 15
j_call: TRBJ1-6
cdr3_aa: ASSQEQGKGYNSPLH

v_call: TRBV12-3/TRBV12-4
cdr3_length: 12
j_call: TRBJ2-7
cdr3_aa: ASSFGGLWREQY

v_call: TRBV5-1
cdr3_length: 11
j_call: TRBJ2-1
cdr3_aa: ASSLAQGHEQF

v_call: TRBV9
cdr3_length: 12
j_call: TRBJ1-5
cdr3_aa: ASGLGDSNQPQH

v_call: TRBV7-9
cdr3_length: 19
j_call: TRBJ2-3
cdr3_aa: ASSLTRTSGGRRSSTDTQY

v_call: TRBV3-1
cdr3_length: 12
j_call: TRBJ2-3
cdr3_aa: ASSHGRGPTTQY

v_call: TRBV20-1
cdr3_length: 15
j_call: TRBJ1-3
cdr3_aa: SARDPGQGASGNTIY

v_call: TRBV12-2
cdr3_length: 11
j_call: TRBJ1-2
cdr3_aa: ASRLVSGYGYT

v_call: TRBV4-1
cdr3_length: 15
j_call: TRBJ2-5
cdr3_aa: ASSQEAPSGEGETQY

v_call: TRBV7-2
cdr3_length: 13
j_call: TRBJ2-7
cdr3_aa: ASKNLGTGWYEQY

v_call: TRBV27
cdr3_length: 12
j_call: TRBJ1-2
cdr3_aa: ASSSDRGNYGYT

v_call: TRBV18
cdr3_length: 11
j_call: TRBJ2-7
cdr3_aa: ASSPTVSYEQY

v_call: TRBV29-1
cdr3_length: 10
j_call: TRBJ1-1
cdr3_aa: SVFRPNTEAF

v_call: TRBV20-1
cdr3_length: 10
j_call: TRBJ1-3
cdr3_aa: SARGSGNTIY

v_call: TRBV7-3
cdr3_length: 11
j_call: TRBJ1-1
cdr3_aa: ASSFATNTEAF

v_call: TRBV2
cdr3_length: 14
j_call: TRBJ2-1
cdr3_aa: ASQSLAGDQYNEQF

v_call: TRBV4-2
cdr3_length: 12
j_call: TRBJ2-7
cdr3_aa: ASSQFSFTYEQY

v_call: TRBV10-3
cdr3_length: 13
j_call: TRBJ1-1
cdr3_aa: AINDPGRANTEAF

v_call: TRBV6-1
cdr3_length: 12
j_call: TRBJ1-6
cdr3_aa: ASSVDSYASPLH

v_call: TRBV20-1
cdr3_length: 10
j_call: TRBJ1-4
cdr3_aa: SARWGNEKLF

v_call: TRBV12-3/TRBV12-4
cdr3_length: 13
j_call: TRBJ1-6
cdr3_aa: ASRRDGGRNSPLH